The next 16 T cell receptor beta chains were all read from a single sample in a study of vaccination and CD4 T cells after COVID-19. This sample's treatment: roughly 10-day PBMC culture with coronavirus spike peptide pools or control peptides (ViraFEST assay). Sequencing of DNA taken from cultured CD4+ T cells relied on the Oncomine TCR Beta short-read assay. MiXCR was run by TCRdb on the PCR reads, yielding one entry per CDR3 protein. The sample has about 15,000 distinct CDR3 sequences, 60% to 75% seen once. Their specific antigens are unknown. The specimen sequenced was CD4+ T cells from blood, cultured in vitro. The source is a human donor who had recovered from COVID-19.

This clonotype has more than one count but fewer than ten. Germline is not matched at one junction end, which may reflect a read error. The chain links TRBV6-1 to TRBJ2-3, with D possibly TRBD2 on 5 matching bases. From germline, CDR1 is MNHNS and CDR2 SASEGT. CDR3 size: 15 residues. CDR3 coding DNA: TGTGCCATCAGTGATCCTGGGAGTAGCACAGATACGCAGTATTTT. It codes for CAISDPGSSTDTQYF.

This clonotype was seen a few times. The V call is TRBV20-1, the J call TRBJ1-2, with D hard to call. V was shortened by 6 bases and J by 0 bases, with 14 bases between the two germline ends. CDR1 and CDR2 from the germline V gene are DFQATT and SNEGSKA (reference sequence). There are 14 residues in the CDR3. The CDR3 is CSAPRALANYGYTF. CDR3 sequence (DNA): TGCAGTGCACCCCGGGCTCTGGCTAACTATGGCTACACCTTC.

V is TRBV11-2 and J is TRBJ2-7, with TRBD2 identical over 10 bases. In germline, CDR1 is SGHAT, CDR2 FQNNGV. The CDR3 spans 16 residues. The V segment lost 5 bases and the J segment 6 bases; nucleotides outside the gene matches: 13. In DNA, the CDR3 is TGTGCCAGCAGCCCCCTTACAGCGGGAGGGCCGGGCGAGCAGTACTTC. Protein: CASSPLTAGGPGEQYF.

The chain uses TRBV19 and TRBJ2-2; maybe TRBD1 (5 bases). There are 16 residues in the CDR3. Germline-derived CDR1 and CDR2 are LNHDA and SQIVND (reference sequence). The V gene lost 5 bases and the J gene lost 3 bases, with 16 bases spanning the gap. This CDR3 reads CASSAPRVRDTGELFF. For the CDR3, the DNA is TGTGCCAGTAGTGCGCCCAGGGTTAGGGACACCGGGGAGCTGTTTTTT.

This chain connects TRBV11-3 to TRBJ2-3; D is unclear. Germline assignment: CDR1 SGHNT and CDR2 YENEEA. Trimming stripped 2 bases from V and 2 bases from J, with 5 bases between. The CDR3 extends over 13 amino acids. CDR3 sequence reads: CASSLLFTDTQYF. The DNA for the CDR3 is TGTGCCAGCAGCTTACTCTTCACAGATACGCAGTATTTT.

This clonotype turned up a few times. The J gene is TRBJ1-1, the V gene TRBV30; perhaps TRBD1 as D (6 bases). The CDR3 has 14 amino acids. V lost 3 bases and J lost 4, with 15 bases in between. Germline V gene data show CDR1 as GTSNPN and CDR2 as SVGIG (reference sequence). This CDR3 is CAWRGPGAVTEAFF. CDR3 nucleotide sequence: TGTGCCTGGAGAGGTCCGGGGGCGGTCACTGAAGCTTTCTTT.

V gene TRBV20-1 combines with J gene TRBJ2-5; D is perhaps TRBD1 (5 bases). This CDR3 contains 14 residues. From germline, CDR1 is DFQATT and CDR2 SNEGSKA (reference sequence). Deletions cut 1 base from V and 9 bases from J, with 18 bases between. The CDR3 DNA follows: TGCAGTGCTAGAGGAAGGCAGTGGGGCGAGCCCCAGTACTTC. The encoded protein is CSARGRQWGEPQYF.

The V and J genes are TRBV9 and TRBJ1-5; D is unresolved. This CDR3 spans 13 amino acids. CDR1 and CDR2 from the germline V gene are SGDLS and YYNGEE. V was trimmed by 4 bases and J by 3 bases, leaving 8 bases between them. The CDR3 protein is CASSMDLNQPQHF. In nucleotides, the CDR3 is TGTGCCAGCAGCATGGACCTCAATCAGCCCCAGCATTTT.

In its sample, this clonotype was seen a few times. The gene calls are TRBV20-1 and TRBJ2-1; 10 bases are a match to TRBD2. Losses at the gene ends were 3 bases for V and 8 bases for J; bases not matched to a gene: 10. Germline V CDR1 and CDR2: DFQATT, SNEGSKA (reference sequence). The CDR3 covers 15 residues. The CDR3 nucleotides read TGCAGTGCTAGGGACCCTAGCGGGAGCGGAGATGAGCAGTTCTTC. Amino acids: CSARDPSGSGDEQFF.

The V call is TRBV9, the J call TRBJ1-3; D ambiguous. CDR1 and CDR2 (germline): SGDLS, YYNGEE. Trimming took off 5 bases at V and 0 bases at J, with 6 bases between the two ends. The CDR3 spans 13 residues. CDR3 in amino acids: CASSTDSGNTIYF. For the CDR3, the DNA is TGTGCCAGCAGTACAGACTCTGGAAACACCATATATTTT.

This clonotype was seen only a few times. The gene calls are TRBV10-3 and TRBJ2-3; no definite D call. Trimming shortened V by 6 bases and J by 0 bases, and 10 bases separated the two germline ends. The CDR3 length is 14 residues. From germline, CDR1 is ENHRY and CDR2 SYGVKD. The CDR3 DNA reads as TGTGCCATCAGGGGCGCTTTTAGCACAGATACGCAGTATTTT. Translated, it gives CAIRGAFSTDTQYF.

This rearrangement joins TRBV20-1 to TRBJ2-2; TRBD2 matches 12 bases. J was trimmed by 3 bases and V by 4 bases; bases with no gene match: 6. This CDR3 has 16 residues. Germline loops: CDR1 DFQATT, CDR2 SNEGSKA (reference sequence). In nucleotides, the CDR3 is TGCAGTGCTACTAGTACTAGCGGGAGGTACACCGGGGAGCTGTTTTTT. Translating gives CSATSTSGRYTGELFF.

The rearrangement uses TRBV29-1 and TRBJ2-2; tentatively, D is TRBD1 (8 bases). CDR1 is SQVTM, CDR2 ANQGSEA, per germline. Trimming cost V 1 base and J 1 base, with 13 bases left between them. The CDR3 extends over 16 amino acids. The CDR3 DNA reads TGCAGCGTTGAAGCAAGCGGGACAGGGAACACCGGGGAGCTGTTTTTT. Its translation is CSVEASGTGNTGELFF.

A note on this clonotype: One end of the junction does not line up with germline, which may come from a read error. The chain has TRBV20-1 and TRBJ1-1; no firm D call. There are 15 residues in the CDR3. The germline V gene has CDR1 DFQATT and CDR2 SNEGSKA (reference sequence). CDR3 DNA: TGCAGTGTTAGAGATCGGAGAACGGCGGACACTGAAGCTTTCTTT. The encoded protein is CSVRDRRTADTEAFF.

There are a few counts of this clonotype. The chain combines TRBV24-1 with TRBJ1-2, with 8 bases fitting TRBD1. With 7 bases clipped from V and 8 bases from J, the junction kept 8 bases outside the gene matches. The CDR3 runs to 13 residues. Germline V gene data show CDR1 as KGHDR and CDR2 as SFDVKD. CDR3 region: CATSPTGVGGYTF. The CDR3, as DNA: TGTGCCACCAGCCCGACAGGGGTGGGAGGCTACACCTTC.

The chain carries TRBV6-1 and TRBJ1-2, with D perhaps TRBD1 (5 bases). The V end lost 8 bases, the J end lost 7 bases, and 11 bases lay between the germline ends. CDR1 and CDR2 (germline): MNHNS, SASEGT. The CDR3 contains 11 residues. CDR3 nucleotides: TGTGCCAGCGGTAGGGGTAGTGGCTACACCTTC. Its protein is CASGRGSGYTF.